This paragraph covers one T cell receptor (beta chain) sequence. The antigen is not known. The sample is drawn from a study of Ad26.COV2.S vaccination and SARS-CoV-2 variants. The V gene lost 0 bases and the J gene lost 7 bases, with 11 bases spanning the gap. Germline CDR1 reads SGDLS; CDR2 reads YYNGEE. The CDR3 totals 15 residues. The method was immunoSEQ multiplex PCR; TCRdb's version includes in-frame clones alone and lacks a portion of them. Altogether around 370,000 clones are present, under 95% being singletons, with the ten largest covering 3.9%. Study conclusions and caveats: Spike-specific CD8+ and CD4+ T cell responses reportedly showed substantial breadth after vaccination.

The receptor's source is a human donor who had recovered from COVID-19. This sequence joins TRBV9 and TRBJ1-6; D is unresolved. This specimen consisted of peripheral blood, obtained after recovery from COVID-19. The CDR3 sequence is CASSVGRVGNSPLHF. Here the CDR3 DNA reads TGTGCCAGCAGCGTAGGAAGGGTCGGGAATTCACCCCTCCACTTT.